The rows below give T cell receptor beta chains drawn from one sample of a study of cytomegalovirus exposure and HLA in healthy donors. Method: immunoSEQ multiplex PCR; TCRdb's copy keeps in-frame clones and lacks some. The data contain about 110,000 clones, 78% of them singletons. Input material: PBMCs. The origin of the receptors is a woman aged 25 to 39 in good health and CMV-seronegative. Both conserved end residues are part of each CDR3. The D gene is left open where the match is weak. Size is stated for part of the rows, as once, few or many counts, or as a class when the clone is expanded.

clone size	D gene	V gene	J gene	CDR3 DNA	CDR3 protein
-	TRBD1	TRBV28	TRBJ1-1	TGTGCCAGCAGTCCCCCCGGGACAGGGGAATATGAAGCTTTCTTT	CASSPPGTGEYEAFF
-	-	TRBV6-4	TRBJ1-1	TGTGCCAGCAGTGACTCGATTCAGGAATGCGTTTCTGAAGCTTTCTTT	CASSDSIQECVSEAFF
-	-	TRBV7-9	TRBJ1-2	TGTGCCAGCAGGGGGAGCGGTCGGCTGTATGGCTACACCTTC	CASRGSGRLYGYTF
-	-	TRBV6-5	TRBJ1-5	TGTGCCAGCAGTTACAACAGGGTCAATCAGCCCCAGCATTTT	CASSYNRVNQPQHF
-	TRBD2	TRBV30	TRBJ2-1	TGTGCCTGGAGAGCATCGGGAGGGATCAGCTCCTACAATGAGCAGTTCTTC	CAWRASGGISSYNEQFF
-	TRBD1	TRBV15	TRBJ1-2	TGTGCCACCAGCAGGTTAATGGACAGGGCCAACTATGGCTACACCTTC	CATSRLMDRANYGYTF
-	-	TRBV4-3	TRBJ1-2	TGCGCCAGCAGCCAGAGGTCCGGTGGTGGCTACACCTTC	CASSQRSGGGYTF
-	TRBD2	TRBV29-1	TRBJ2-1	TGCAGCGTTGAGGGTAGCGGGGGGGCTTCGGACAATGAGCAGTTCTTC	CSVEGSGGASDNEQFF
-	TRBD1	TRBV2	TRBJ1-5	TGTGCCAGCAGTCTCAGGGGGAATGAATATCAGCCCCAGCATTTT	CASSLRGNEYQPQHF
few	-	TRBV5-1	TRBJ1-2	TGCGCCAGCAGCTTCACAGGGCACGGCTACACCTTC	CASSFTGHGYTF
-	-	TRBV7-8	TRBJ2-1	TGTGCCAGCAGCTTAATGACGGGAGTCGCCTACAATGAGCAGTTCTTC	CASSLMTGVAYNEQFF
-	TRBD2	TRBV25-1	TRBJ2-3	TGTGCCAGCAGTGATAGCGGGGGGGAGAAAGATACGCAGTATTTT	CASSDSGGEKDTQYF
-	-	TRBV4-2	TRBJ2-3	TGTGCCAGCAGCCAAGATGCGGGAGATACGCAGTATTTT	CASSQDAGDTQYF
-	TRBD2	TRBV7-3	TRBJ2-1	TGTGCCAGCAGCCGGTCTAGCGGGTCAAACAATGAGCAGTTCTTC	CASSRSSGSNNEQFF
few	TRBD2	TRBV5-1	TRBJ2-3	TGCGCCAGCAGCTCCCGACTGGGAGGGGCAGATACGCAGTATTTT	CASSSRLGGADTQYF
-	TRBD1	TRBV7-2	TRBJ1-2	TGTGCCAGCAGCTTAGCCCCCGGGACAGGAAGTTATGGCTACACCTTC	CASSLAPGTGSYGYTF
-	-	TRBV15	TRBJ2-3	TGTGCCACCAGCCCCCGGGACACAAGGTCTTTGGATACGCAGTATTTT	CATSPRDTRSLDTQYF
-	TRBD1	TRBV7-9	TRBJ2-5	TGTGCCAGCAGCTTGGGACAGGGGGCGGATGAGACCCAGTACTTC	CASSLGQGADETQYF
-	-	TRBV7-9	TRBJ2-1	TGTGCCAGCAGCCCCAATCAGGGGCTAGTATCTAAAGAGCAGTTCTTC	CASSPNQGLVSKEQFF
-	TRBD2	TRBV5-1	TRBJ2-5	TGCGCCAGCAGCCGGGACCGAGCGGGAGCTAGGGAGACCCAGTACTTC	CASSRDRAGARETQYF
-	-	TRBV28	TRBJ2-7	TGTGCCAGCAGTCTCTCGGGTGGGTCCTACGAGCAGTACTTC	CASSLSGGSYEQYF
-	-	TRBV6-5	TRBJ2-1	TGTGCCAGCAGTCTAAGGCGCGGTGAGCAGTTCTTC	CASSLRRGEQFF
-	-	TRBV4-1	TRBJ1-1	TGCGCCAGCAGCTCCACTTTTCAAGCAGGAGCTTTCTTT	CASSSTFQAGAFF
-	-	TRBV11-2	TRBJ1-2	TGTGCCAGCAGCTCGACGGACAGTTTCTATGGCTACACCTTC	CASSSTDSFYGYTF
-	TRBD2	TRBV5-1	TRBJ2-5	TGCGCCAGCAGACTAGCGGGAGTATCCCAGGAGACCCAGTACTTC	CASRLAGVSQETQYF
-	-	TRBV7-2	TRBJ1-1	TGTGCCAGCAGCCCGACAGGCATGAACACTGAAGCTTTCTTT	CASSPTGMNTEAFF